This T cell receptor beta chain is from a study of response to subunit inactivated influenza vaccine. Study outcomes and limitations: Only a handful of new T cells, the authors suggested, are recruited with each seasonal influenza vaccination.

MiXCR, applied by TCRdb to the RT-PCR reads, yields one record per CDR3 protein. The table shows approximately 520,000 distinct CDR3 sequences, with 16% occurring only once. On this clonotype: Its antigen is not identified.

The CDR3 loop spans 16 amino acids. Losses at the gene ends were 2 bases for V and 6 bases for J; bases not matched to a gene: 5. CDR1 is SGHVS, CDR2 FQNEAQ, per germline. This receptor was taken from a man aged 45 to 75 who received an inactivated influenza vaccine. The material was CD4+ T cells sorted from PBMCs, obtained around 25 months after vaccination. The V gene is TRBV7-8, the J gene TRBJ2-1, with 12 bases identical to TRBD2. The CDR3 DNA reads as TGTGCCAGCAGCTTAAAGGCTAGCGGGAGGGTCAATGAGCAGTTCTTC. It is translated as CASSLKASGRVNEQFF.